This T cell receptor beta chain was profiled in a study of tumor-infiltrating lymphocytes in localized non-small cell lung cancer. Across the whole study: Several tumor histologies, both smoking statuses, and some post-neoadjuvant chemotherapy samples were included. Resected tumor was paired with non-adjacent uninvolved lung from the same patient. Study results and limitations: No T-cell fraction difference was seen between IM1 and IM2 tumors.

A note on this clone: Its antigen remains unknown.

Measured with immunoSEQ multiplex PCR; TCRdb has only the in-frame clones, and not every one. The sample lists around 17,000 clones, approximately 80% occurring once. What was sequenced was uninvolved lung tissue not adjacent to the tumor. The clonotype was recovered from a human donor with non-small cell lung cancer.

DNA of the CDR3: TGTGCCAGCAAGTCCGGATACGAGCAGTACTTC. It codes for CASKSGYEQYF. The rearrangement links TRBV11-3 to TRBJ2-7; D is unresolved. V shed 7 bases and J shed 4 bases, with 8 bases lying between them. The CDR3 extends over 11 amino acids. CDR1 is SGHNT, CDR2 YENEEA, per germline. The whole variable domain, remainder taken from reference TRBV11-3 and TRBJ2-7, is EAGVVQSPRYKIIEKKQPVAFWCNPISGHNTLYWYLQNLGQGPELLIRYENEEAVDDSQLPKDRFSAERLKGVDSTLKIQPAELGDSAVYLCASKSGYEQYFGPGTRLTVT.